This TCR beta chain is drawn from a study of early T cells in non-severe SARS-CoV-2 infection. This clonotype has more than one count but fewer than ten. One entry per CDR3 protein results from TCRdb running MiXCR on the 5' RACE reads. The sample holds 45,000 to 60,000 distinct CDR3 sequences, approximately 10% seen once. V trimming: 1 base; J trimming: 2 bases; junction bases outside the gene matches: 26. The CDR3 has 23 residues. The germline V gene has CDR1 SEHNR and CDR2 FQNEAQ (reference sequence). The clonotype was recovered from an adult who was a healthcare worker with PCR-confirmed SARS-CoV-2 infection or an uninfected control (not recorded which). The chain has TRBV7-9 and TRBJ2-1, with 7 bases lining up with TRBD2. This specimen was whole blood, taken at baseline. CDR3 coding DNA: TGTGCCAGCAGCTTAGGGGGAAGAAGACAGCCGTCCCTTACTAGCGTAACCTACAATGAGCAGTTCTTC. Residues: CASSLGGRRQPSLTSVTYNEQFF.